The 23 T cell receptor beta chains in this list originate from one sample, sequenced in a study of control samples from healthy donors and cancer patients. TCRdb's copy holds only in-frame clones and misses some; the assay was immunoSEQ multiplex PCR. The profile covers tens of thousands of clones, with about 90% appearing a single time and 1.9% taken by the ten largest. The sequenced sample consisted of PBMCs. The receptors were sampled from a woman aged 55-70 years with head and neck cancer.

The gene calls are TRBV7-3 and TRBJ2-1; D possibly corresponds to TRBD2 (5 bases). Germline assignment: CDR1 SGHTA and CDR2 FQGTGA. The CDR3 extends over 16 amino acids. The V end was cut by 2 bases, the J end by 5 bases, with 16 bases between. In DNA, the CDR3 is TGTGCCAGCAGCTTAGACTATTCCACCGGGAACAATGAGCAGTTCTTC. It specifies CASSLDYSTGNNEQFF. Variable domain in full (rest from reference TRBV7-3 and TRBJ2-1): GAGVSQTPSNKVTEKGKYVELRCDPISGHTALYWYRQSLGQGPEFLIYFQGTGAADDSGLPNDRFFAVRPEGSVSTLKIQRTERGDSAVYLCASSLDYSTGNNEQFFGPGTRLTVL.

The chain links TRBV10-1 to TRBJ2-1, with TRBD2 matching over 10 bases. The ends lost 3 bases at V and 5 bases at J; junction bases unmatched: 7. This CDR3 is 16 amino acids long. Germline V gene data show CDR1 as WNHNN and CDR2 as SYGVQD (reference sequence). CDR3 region: CASSDEGLAEHNEQFF. CDR3 in DNA: TGCGCCAGCAGTGACGAAGGACTAGCGGAGCACAATGAGCAGTTCTTC.

The CDR3 reads CASSLHPGGPNNEQFF. As DNA, the CDR3 is TGTGCCAGCAGCTTACACCCGGGAGGGCCCAACAATGAGCAGTTCTTC. The gene calls are TRBV7-3 and TRBJ2-1, with 8 nucleotides matching TRBD2. The CDR3 is 16 residues long. V gave up 2 bases and J gave up 5 bases; unmatched junction bases: 8. Germline V lookup: CDR1 SGHTA, CDR2 FQGTGA.

The chain employs TRBV11-2 and TRBJ2-2; perhaps TRBD1 as D (7 bases). There are 16 residues in the CDR3. Trimming took 5 bases from V and 0 from J, leaving 13 bases between them. The V gene's germline CDR1 is SGHAT and CDR2 FQNNGV. CDR3 loop: CASSQSRGANTGELFF. CDR3 coding DNA: TGTGCCAGCAGCCAGAGCAGGGGGGCGAACACCGGGGAGCTGTTTTTT.

The chain uses TRBV10-3 and TRBJ2-3, with D possibly being TRBD2 (7 bases). Looked up from germline, CDR1 is ENHRY and CDR2 is SYGVKD. The CDR3 has 15 amino acids. V gave up 10 bases and J gave up 0 bases, with 17 bases separating them. CDR3 region: CATVGGRESTDTQYF. In DNA, the CDR3 is TGTGCCACCGTCGGGGGGCGGGAGAGCACAGATACGCAGTATTTT.

In its sample, this clone was seen once. The V and J genes are TRBV6-6 and TRBJ1-2, with D possibly matching TRBD1 (5 bases). The V end lost 5 bases, the J end lost 3 bases, and 16 bases lay between the germline ends. Germline V gives CDR1 MNHNY, CDR2 SVGAGI (reference sequence). The CDR3 sequence is 15 residues long. DNA of the CDR3: TGTGCCAGCAGTAACCAAGGGACGGATCACTATGGCTACACCTTC. This sequence encodes CASSNQGTDHYGYTF.

The chain uses TRBV19 and TRBJ2-2, with D unresolved. The CDR3 extends over 20 amino acids. Trimming removed 3 bases from V and 2 bases from J, with 25 bases in between. CDR1 and CDR2 (germline): LNHDA, SQIVND (reference sequence). The CDR3 is CASSILVFGGRSSNTGELFF. CDR3 nucleotide sequence: TGTGCCAGTAGTATTCTCGTGTTTGGCGGACGAAGTAGTAACACCGGGGAGCTGTTTTTT. Drawing the rest from reference TRBV19 and TRBJ2-2, the complete variable domain is DGGITQSPKYLFRKEGQNVTLSCEQNLNHDAMYWYRQDPGQGLRLIYYSQIVNDFQKGDIAEGYSVSREKKESFPLTVTSAQKNPTAFYLCASSILVFGGRSSNTGELFFGEGSRLTVL.

The chain carries TRBV18 and TRBJ2-3; D gene ambiguous. Germline-derived CDR1 and CDR2 are KGHSH and LQKENI. This CDR3 region has 14 residues. Trimming took off 3 bases at V and 0 bases at J, with 7 bases between the two ends. CDR3 protein: CASSPLRSTDTQYF. Written as DNA, the CDR3 is TGTGCCAGCTCACCGTTGCGGAGCACAGATACGCAGTATTTT.

The chain uses TRBV28 and TRBJ2-7, with D uncertain. This CDR3 is 12 amino acids long. Trimming stripped 3 bases from V and 3 bases from J, with 6 bases between. Germline lookup yields CDR1 MDHEN and CDR2 SYDVKM. Here the CDR3 reads CASSFKYYEQYF. CDR3 sequence (DNA): TGTGCCAGCAGTTTCAAATACTACGAGCAGTACTTC. Drawing the rest from reference TRBV28 and TRBJ2-7, the complete variable domain is DVKVTQSSRYLVKRTGEKVFLECVQDMDHENMFWYRQDPGLGLRLIYFSYDVKMKEKGDIPEGYSVSREKKERFSLILESASTNQTSMYLCASSFKYYEQYFGPGTRLTVT.

CDR3 protein: CASGDLHSTDTQYF. The CDR3 DNA reads TGTGCCAGCGGTGACCTCCACAGCACAGATACGCAGTATTTT. The chain is built from TRBV14 and TRBJ2-3; no definite D call. The CDR3 length is 14 residues. Germline V gene sequence: CDR1 SGHDN, CDR2 FVKESK. The V end was cut by 8 bases, the J end by 0 bases, with 12 bases between.

V is TRBV5-1 and J is TRBJ2-5, with D tentatively TRBD1 (6 bases). The CDR3 totals 15 residues. Germline V CDR1 and CDR2: SGHRS, YFSETQ. V dropped 4 bases and J dropped 5 bases, with 18 bases sitting between them. CDR3 nucleotides: TGCGCCAGCAGCAGACCGGGGACAAAAGGGGAGACCCAGTACTTC. Translation gives CASSRPGTKGETQYF.

J is TRBJ2-5 and V is TRBV7-2, with D perhaps matching TRBD1 (7 bases). Per the germline V gene, CDR1 is SGHTA and CDR2 is FQGNSA. The CDR3 totals 16 residues. The V gene lost 1 base and the J gene lost 5 bases, with 17 bases spanning the gap. The CDR3 bases are TGTGCCAGCAGCTTAGAGGGGGCTAGCGCGAGGGAGACCCAGTACTTC. This codes for CASSLEGASARETQYF.

The genes are TRBV6-5 and TRBJ2-1; D is tentatively TRBD1 or TRBD2 (5 bases each). Germline-derived CDR1 and CDR2 are MNHEY and SVGAGI. V lost 4 bases to trimming and J lost 4 bases, with 11 bases between them. This CDR3 has 14 residues. CDR3 in amino acids: CASSFSREYNEQFF. The CDR3, as DNA: TGTGCCAGCAGTTTCTCCAGGGAGTACAATGAGCAGTTCTTC.

The chain uses TRBV4-2 and TRBJ2-2; 7 bases align to TRBD2. CDR3 length equals 15 residues. The ends lost 6 bases at V and 3 bases at J; junction bases unmatched: 7. Per germline, CDR1 LGHNA and CDR2 YNFKEQ. CDR3 DNA: TGTGCCAGCAGAAGGGCGGGGGACCACACCGGGGAGCTGTTTTTT. This sequence encodes CASRRAGDHTGELFF.

This clone was counted a few times. The rearrangement uses TRBV29-1 and TRBJ2-5, with D uncertain. Germline-derived CDR1 and CDR2 are SQVTM and ANQGSEA. Trimming removed 2 bases from V and 2 bases from J, with 6 bases in between. The CDR3 contains 12 residues. The CDR3, as DNA: TGCAGCGTTGAATCCCAGCAAGAGACCCAGTACTTC. Translating gives CSVESQQETQYF.

The V call is TRBV2, the J call TRBJ2-1; no firm D call. Germline V gene data show CDR1 as SNHLY and CDR2 as FYNNEI. This CDR3 region has 14 residues. V was clipped by 8 bases and J by 3 bases, with 14 bases between them. CDR3 loop: CASFSILYYNEQFF. Written as DNA, the CDR3 is TGTGCCAGCTTTTCCATACTATACTACAATGAGCAGTTCTTC.

In its sample, this clone was seen once. The chain carries TRBV5-1 and TRBJ2-3; D call uncertain. V was clipped by 4 bases and J by 0 bases, with 9 bases between them. Germline V gives CDR1 SGHRS, CDR2 YFSETQ. The CDR3 runs 14 residues. CDR3 DNA: TGCGCCAGCAGCGTGGAGTCTAGCACAGATACGCAGTATTTT. It encodes CASSVESSTDTQYF.

The rearrangement links TRBV15 to TRBJ2-6, with D uncertain. CDR1 LNHNV and CDR2 YYDKDF come from the germline V gene (reference sequence). This CDR3 has 15 residues. The V end lost 4 bases, the J end lost 3 bases, and 10 bases lay between the germline ends. Written as DNA, the CDR3 is TGTGCCACCAGCACCGATGGGCTTGGGGCCAACGTCCTGACTTTC. It specifies CATSTDGLGANVLTF.

The chain combines TRBV2 with TRBJ1-6; 7 nucleotides agree with TRBD1. Per germline, CDR1 SNHLY and CDR2 FYNNEI. The junction had 9 bases not matched to a gene; V was cut back by 4 bases and J by 18 bases. This CDR3 is 12 amino acids long. CDR3 amino acids: CASSANGQVPHF. In DNA form, the CDR3 reads TGTGCCAGCAGTGCGAATGGACAGGTTCCCCACTTT. Looking up the rest from reference TRBV2 and TRBJ1-6 gives the full variable domain: EPEVTQTPSHQVTQMGQEVILRCVPISNHLYFYWYRQILGQKVEFLVSFYNNEISEKSEIFDDQFSVERPDGSNFTLKIRSTKLEDSAMYFCASSANGQVPHFGNGTRLTVT.

This chain uses TRBV10-3 with TRBJ2-1; no firm D call. Germline CDR1 reads ENHRY; CDR2 reads SYGVKD. V lost 2 bases and J lost 7, with 6 bases in between. The CDR3 is 12 residues long. CDR3 sequence (DNA): TGTGCCATCAGTGAGGGGAAGAATGAGCAGTTCTTC. Translating it yields CAISEGKNEQFF.

The rearrangement joins TRBV12-3 or TRBV12-4 to TRBJ2-7; no clear D gene. This CDR3 contains 12 residues. The ends were cut back, 6 bases at V and 6 bases at J, with 12 bases in the middle. The CDR3 sequence is CASSPQRAEQYF. The CDR3 nucleotides read TGTGCCAGCAGCCCACAACGGGCCGAGCAGTACTTC.

The V call is TRBV6-6, the J call TRBJ1-1; 10 bases map to TRBD1. CDR1 is MNHNY, CDR2 SVGAGI, per germline (reference sequence). The V gene end was trimmed by 1 base and the J gene end by 1 base; junction bases not matched to a gene: 3. The CDR3 extends over 16 amino acids. CDR3 amino acids: CASSYFRTGGNTEAFF. CDR3 DNA: TGTGCCAGCAGTTACTTCCGGACAGGGGGGAACACTGAAGCTTTCTTT.

The rearrangement joins TRBV5-4 to TRBJ2-1; TRBD2 agrees at 10 bases. This CDR3 is 15 amino acids long. The V segment lost 4 bases and the J segment 4 bases; nucleotides outside the gene matches: 5. Germline V gives CDR1 SGHNT, CDR2 YYREEE (reference sequence). The CDR3 loop reads CASSASSGSYNEQFF. For the CDR3, the DNA is TGTGCCAGCAGCGCCTCTAGCGGGAGTTACAATGAGCAGTTCTTC.